This T cell receptor beta chain emerged from a study of T cell responses to AZD1222 COVID-19 vaccine (dated by TCRdb to about 2021). With regard to the full study: TCR sequencing covered fewer than 250 trial participants: some 210 given two doses of AZD1222 and 26 given two doses of MenACWY control vaccine. Trial participants were enrolled by age into subgroups of 18-55, 56-69 and 70-plus years, and around 150, 28 and 57 TCR-sequenced participants, respectively, were included in these subgroups. Overall study results and their limits: Only five or six AZD1222 recipients were SARS-CoV-2 seropositive at baseline, limiting conclusions about previously exposed vaccinees. After two AZD1222 doses, both the breadth and the depth of spike-specific TCRs were significantly higher than at day 0 and than in MenACWY recipients. The vaccine-associated CD4 TCRs covered the entire spike protein, and the dominant responses fell in regions 160-218 and 743-854. Reportedly, close to half of the unique spike-specific TCRs recognized epitopes lying outside the regions that are mutated in the B.1.351 and B.1.1.7 variants. The 56-69-year group was small, and its depth increase did not reach significance, likely because of low power. Most participants were white British and females outnumbered males, and the authors suggested that clonal diversity may have been underestimated. Because no samples from the day 14 peak response were available, repertoires could be characterized only after the peak T cell response.

This clone was seen a handful of times. The antigen it binds to is not known. Base qualities are not at hand, and no much larger clone is one base apart. The CDR3 regions of human TCRbeta chains were analyzed by immunosequencing. As for the original processing: TCRs in the repertoires were matched against a reference library of SARS-CoV-2-specific TCRs that had been generated with the MIRA antigen-specificity platform. Breadth was defined as the fraction of unique TCRs that were SARS-CoV-2-associated, and depth was defined as the fraction of total T cells that were SARS-CoV-2-associated. Using the MIRA data, every spike-specific TCR was mapped to the spike region that the TCR reacted to and assigned to either a CD4 or a CD8 class. Log10-transformed breadth and depth values were compared by one-way ANOVA with Sidak's multiple comparisons tests. This immuneACCESS table, as held by TCRdb, lists in-frame sequences with V and J called but not all clones. Of the missing ones, under half trace to an unresolved V gene in checked studies; the others have no known cause. V, J and clone size reflect that table, while D and trimming were determined from the DNA. The sample contains approximately 170,000 clones, 88% of them found a single time. The top ten hold roughly 11% of the sample.

Ends trimmed: V by 1 base, J by 2 bases; bases unmatched to a gene: 5. In the germline V gene, CDR1 corresponds to MGHDK and CDR2 to SYGVNS. The CDR3, cysteine through phenylalanine, is 15 amino acids long. Only CDR3 DNA is held: 45 bases, read in frame from base 1. The label giving this sample's time point can be read as: about 28 days (+/-7) after the second vaccine dose. AZD1222 recipients with second doses at about 4 weeks or about 12 weeks were pooled, because spike-specific TCR depth and breadth did not differ between schedules. The vaccinee samples were drawn from two UK trials, COV001 and COV002, one of which was a single-blind randomized controlled phase 2/3 trial testing AZD1222 (ChAdOx1 nCoV-19) in healthy adults. For TCRbeta chain sequencing, PBMC samples from trial participants were taken at day 0 and at day 28 after the second dose.

This specimen consisted of peripheral blood, obtained 28 days after the second AZD1222 dose. Recombination linked TRBV25-1 to TRBJ2-7, with 7 bases in between that match TRBD2. This sequence was found in an adult who received the AZD1222 COVID-19 vaccine. The base sequence is TGTGCCAGCAGTGAATCTGCGGGGGTCACCTACGAGCAGTACTTC. Translated, this gives CASSESAGVTYEQYF.